The 4 T cell receptor beta chains listed next were all sequenced from one sample in a study of blood T cell repertoires in COVID-19. Measured with immunoSEQ multiplex PCR; TCRdb has only the in-frame clones, and not every one. The sample has around 260,000 clones, over 80% seen once. Sequencing was carried out using peripheral blood. Receptors originate from a woman in her 70s with COVID-19, enrolled during active disease.

The rearrangement uses TRBV5-4 and TRBJ2-7, with D uncertain. Trimming pared 5 bases from V and 5 bases from J, leaving 14 bases between. Per the germline V gene, CDR1 is SGHNT and CDR2 is YYREEE (reference sequence). CDR3 size: 13 residues. CDR3: CASRRESVNEQYF. CDR3 sequence (DNA): TGTGCCAGCAGAAGAGAATCGGTTAACGAGCAGTACTTC.

The chain couples TRBV3-1 (or the pseudogene TRBV3-2) to TRBJ1-2, with D perhaps matching TRBD1 (5 bases). Looked up from germline, CDR1 is LGHDT and CDR2 is YNNKEL (reference sequence). Trimming removed 0 bases from V and 5 bases from J, with 10 bases in between. The CDR3 loop spans 14 amino acids. Here the CDR3 DNA reads TGTGCCAGCAGCCAAGAAGGGGCTCAGTATGGCTACACCTTC. Its translation is CASSQEGAQYGYTF.

The chain combines TRBV4-1 with TRBJ1-3; D uncertain. Germline lookup yields CDR1 MGHRA and CDR2 YSYEKL. The CDR3 has 14 amino acids. V gave up 0 bases and J gave up 7 bases, with 10 bases separating them. As DNA, the CDR3 is TGCGCCAGCAGCCAAGATAGTGCCGGGAACACCATATATTTT. This sequence encodes CASSQDSAGNTIYF.

For the CDR3, the DNA is TGTGCCAGCAGACCGGGACAGCCTAATGAAAAACTGTTTTTT. This codes for CASRPGQPNEKLFF. The rearrangement uses TRBV28 and TRBJ1-4; 7 nucleotides align to TRBD1. The V gene end was trimmed by 6 bases and the J gene end by 3 bases; junction bases not matched to a gene: 4. Germline V gene lookup returns CDR1 MDHEN and CDR2 SYDVKM. This CDR3 spans 14 amino acids.